This T cell receptor beta chain was identified during a study of memory CD4+ T cells and cytomegalovirus serostatus. Turning to the study itself: Healthy Belgian adult donors included 9 or 10 CMV-positive and some 24 CMV-negative people. Notes on the study in general: The CMV-associated TCR signature appears largely within the CD4+ memory repertoire. Median bootstrapped AUC for CMV status was about 0.96 originally, around 0.91 US-trained. CD4+ memory repertoires contained about 40% of the roughly 160 reported CMV TCRbeta sequences.

Looked up from germline, CDR1 is SGDLS and CDR2 is YYNGEE. Trimming shortened V by 4 bases and J by 4 bases, and 17 bases separated the two germline ends. CDR3 length: 15 residues. About this clone: Antigen: not known.

The table came from immunoSEQ multiplex PCR; TCRdb's copy has only in-frame clones and leaves some out. The profile shows 40,000 to 50,000 clones, roughly 72% of them singletons. The sort gate was single viable CD3+CD4+CD8-CD45RO+ cells for memory CD4+ T cells. The chain recombines TRBV9 with TRBJ1-1; no clear D. This clonotype was sampled from an adult in good health and CMV-seropositive. Sequencing was carried out using memory CD4+ T cells from blood. The CDR3 DNA reads TGTGCCAGCAGCACCTGGACCGCTGAGTCCACTGAAGCTTTCTTT. Translation gives CASSTWTAESTEAFF.